The present T cell receptor (beta chain) was sequenced within a study of shared clonotypes between healthy human individuals. Germline lookup yields CDR1 SGHDN and CDR2 FVKESK. The CDR3 loop spans 16 amino acids. Between the trimmed V and J ends, which lost 3 bases and 0 bases, there was a span of 12 bases. Sequenced by immunoSEQ multiplex PCR; TCRdb stores in-frame clones only, minus some. Of under 2.5 million clones in the sample, around 92% were seen once. This receptor was obtained from a man between 18 and 35 years old in good health. Some clones in this sample may be carry-over from other donors' samples. The specimen sequenced was naive CD4+ T cells from PBMCs. As to subset: CD45RA+ positively selected. The rearrangement joins TRBV14 to TRBJ2-1; D is unclear. The DNA of the CDR3 is TGTGCCAGCAGCCACCGGCGGTCCCCCTCCTACAATGAGCAGTTCTTC. Protein sequence: CASSHRRSPSYNEQFF.